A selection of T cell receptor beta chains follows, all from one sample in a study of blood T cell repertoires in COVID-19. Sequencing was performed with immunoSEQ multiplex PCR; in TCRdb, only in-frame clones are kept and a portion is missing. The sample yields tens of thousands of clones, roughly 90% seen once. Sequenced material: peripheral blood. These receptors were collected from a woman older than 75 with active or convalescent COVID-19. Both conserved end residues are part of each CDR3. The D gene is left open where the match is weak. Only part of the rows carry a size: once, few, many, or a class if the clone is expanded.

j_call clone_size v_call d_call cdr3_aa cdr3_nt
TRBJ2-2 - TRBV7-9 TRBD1 CASSSGQGGTGELFF TGTGCCAGCAGCTCGGGACAGGGGGGGACCGGGGAGCTGTTTTTT
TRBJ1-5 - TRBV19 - CASSIPPGHSNQPQHF TGTGCCAGTAGTATTCCCCCGGGTCATAGCAATCAGCCCCAGCATTTT
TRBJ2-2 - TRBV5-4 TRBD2 CASSLGKTSGSPAGELFF TGTGCCAGCAGCTTGGGAAAGACTAGCGGATCCCCCGCCGGGGAGCTGTTTTTT
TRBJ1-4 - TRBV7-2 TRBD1 CASSDPGGYEKLFF TGTGCCAGCAGCGATCCAGGGGGCTATGAAAAACTGTTTTTT
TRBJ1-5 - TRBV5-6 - CASSFTDGNYQPQHF TGTGCCAGCAGCTTCACTGACGGGAACTATCAGCCCCAGCATTTT
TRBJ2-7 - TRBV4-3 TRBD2 CASSLIAGGHEQYF TGCGCCAGCAGCCTCATAGCGGGAGGGCACGAGCAGTACTTC
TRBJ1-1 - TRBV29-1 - CSARVGSGTEAFF TGCAGCGCCAGGGTCGGGTCGGGCACTGAAGCTTTCTTT
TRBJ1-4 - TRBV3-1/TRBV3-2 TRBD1 CASTGATNEKLFF TGTGCCAGTACAGGGGCAACTAATGAAAAACTGTTTTTT
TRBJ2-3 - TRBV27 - CASSLGLLADTQYF TGTGCCAGCAGTTTGGGACTGCTGGCGGATACGCAGTATTTT
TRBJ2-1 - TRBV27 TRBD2 CASSLLGTSGVSSYNEQFF TGTGCCAGCAGTTTATTAGGGACTAGCGGGGTTAGCTCCTACAATGAGCAGTTCTTC
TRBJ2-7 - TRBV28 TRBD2 CASSSSGTRVYEQYF TGTGCCAGCAGTTCCTCCGGGACTAGGGTCTACGAGCAGTACTTC
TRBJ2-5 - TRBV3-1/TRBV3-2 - CASSGRQKGRETQYF TGTGCCAGCAGCGGACGACAGAAGGGGAGGGAGACCCAGTACTTC
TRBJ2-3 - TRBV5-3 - CARSPPAGDTQYF TGTGCCAGAAGCCCGCCGGCGGGAGATACGCAGTATTTT
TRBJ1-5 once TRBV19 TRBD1 CASSIPGTVKRPQHF TGTGCCAGTAGTATACCGGGGACAGTCAAGAGGCCCCAGCATTTT
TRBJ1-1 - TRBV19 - CASSIGRGNTEAFF TGTGCCAGTAGTATAGGCAGGGGGAACACTGAAGCTTTCTTT
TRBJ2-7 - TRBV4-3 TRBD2 CASSQSGTSYEQYF TGCGCCAGCAGCCAGAGCGGGACCTCCTACGAGCAGTACTTC
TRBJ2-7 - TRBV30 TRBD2 CAWSQAGAYEQYF TGTGCCTGGAGCCAAGCGGGGGCCTACGAGCAGTACTTC
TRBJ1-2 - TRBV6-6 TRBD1 CASSSRTGENGYTF TGTGCCAGCAGTTCCCGGACAGGGGAAAATGGCTACACCTTC
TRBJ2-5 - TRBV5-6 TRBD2 CASSQGTSGRATQYF TGTGCCAGCAGCCAGGGGACTAGCGGGCGGGCCACCCAGTACTTC
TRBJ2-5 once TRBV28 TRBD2 CASSLRGLVETQYF TGTGCCAGCAGTTTACGTGGACTAGTGGAGACCCAGTACTTC
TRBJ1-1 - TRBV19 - CASSPPGGTEAFF TGTGCCAGTAGTCCTCCCGGGGGCACTGAAGCTTTCTTT
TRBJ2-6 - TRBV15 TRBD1 CATSLDRGTPGANVLTF TGTGCCACCAGCCTGGACAGGGGGACCCCTGGGGCCAACGTCCTGACTTTC
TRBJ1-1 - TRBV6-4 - CASSPSLNTEAFF TGTGCCAGCAGTCCATCCCTGAACACTGAAGCTTTCTTT
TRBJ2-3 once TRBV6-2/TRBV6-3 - CASSYGGSTDTQYF TGTGCCAGCAGTTACGGGGGGTCCACAGATACGCAGTATTTT
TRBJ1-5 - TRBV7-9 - CASSSLFRGPQHF TGTGCCAGCAGCTCCTTATTTCGGGGGCCCCAGCATTTT
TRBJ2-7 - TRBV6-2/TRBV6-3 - CASSWRGGLDEQYF TGTGCCAGCAGTTGGAGGGGGGGGTTGGACGAGCAGTACTTC
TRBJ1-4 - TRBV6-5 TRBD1 CASRTGGEKLFF TGTGCCAGCAGGACAGGGGGAGAAAAACTGTTTTTT
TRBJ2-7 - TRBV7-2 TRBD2 CASSPLGREVYEQYF TGTGCCAGCAGCCCATTGGGGCGGGAGGTCTACGAGCAGTACTTC